The 29 T cell receptor beta chains below were found in one sample sequenced in a study of blood T cell repertoires in COVID-19. Using immunoSEQ multiplex PCR, the repertoire was profiled, and TCRdb retains in-frame clones only, with some absent. The sample yields over 110,000 clones, about 79% seen once. The sample taken for sequencing was peripheral blood. The receptors originated from a man between 60 and 70 years old with active or convalescent COVID-19.

The sample holds one count of this clone. V gene TRBV24-1 combines with J gene TRBJ2-1; 15 bases align to TRBD2. CDR1 and CDR2 (germline): KGHDR, SFDVKD. The CDR3 has 19 residues. Trimming removed 3 bases from V and 3 bases from J; junction bases left unmatched: 8. The CDR3 loop is CATSDPPGTSGGIYNEQFF. CDR3 DNA: TGTGCCACCAGTGATCCACCCGGGACTAGCGGGGGGATCTACAATGAGCAGTTCTTC.

The chain joins TRBV5-6 to TRBJ1-3; TRBD1 agrees at 7 bases. Germline-derived CDR1 and CDR2 are SGHDT and YYEEEE. Germline trimming cut 3 bases from V and 4 bases from J; bases unmatched to any gene: 4. The CDR3 extends over 14 amino acids. CDR3 amino acids: CASSSPGQGNTIYF. CDR3 DNA sequence: TGTGCCAGCAGCTCCCCGGGACAGGGAAACACCATATATTTT.

The chain combines TRBV6-6 with TRBJ1-4; TRBD1 matches at 11 bases. V lost 4 bases, J lost 7 bases, and 5 bases stayed unmatched. In germline, CDR1 is MNHNY, CDR2 SVGAGI (reference sequence). This CDR3 is 15 amino acids long. Here the CDR3 DNA reads TGTGCCAGCAGTTCGCGGACAGGGGGCCGTGAAAAACTGTTTTTT. It specifies CASSSRTGGREKLFF.

This clone was counted a few times. J is TRBJ1-1 and V is TRBV19; D unresolved. Germline V gene data show CDR1 as LNHDA and CDR2 as SQIVND (reference sequence). The length of the CDR3 is 13 residues. V gave up 5 bases and J gave up 6 bases, with 13 bases separating them. The CDR3 sequence: CASSPSGGPEAFF. Here the CDR3 DNA reads TGTGCCAGTAGTCCTAGCGGCGGTCCTGAAGCTTTCTTT.

The chain uses TRBV7-9 and TRBJ1-2, with 7 bases fitting TRBD1. CDR1 SEHNR and CDR2 FQNEAQ come from the germline V gene (reference sequence). The CDR3 length is 17 residues. V was clipped by 4 bases and J by 2 bases; unmatched bases: 13. This CDR3 is CASSSPPGGGENYGYTF. CDR3 DNA sequence: TGTGCCAGCAGCTCACCCCCAGGAGGGGGCGAAAACTATGGCTACACCTTC.

The genes are TRBV29-1 and TRBJ2-5; D perhaps matches TRBD2 (6 bases). The CDR3 covers 13 residues. Trimming left V 2 bases short and J 5 bases short, with 12 bases between. Germline CDR1 SQVTM, CDR2 ANQGSEA. CDR3: CSVEPGLPETQYF. The CDR3 DNA sequence: TGCAGCGTTGAACCCGGACTACCCGAGACCCAGTACTTC.

This clone has just a few counts. The chain carries TRBV4-3 and TRBJ1-1; TRBD1 matches at 9 bases. The V segment lost 3 bases and the J segment 5 bases; nucleotides outside the gene matches: 7. Germline lookup yields CDR1 LGHNA and CDR2 YSLEER. The CDR3 is 15 residues long. CDR3 in DNA: TGCGCCAGCAGCCAGATTACAGGGGGCAAAACTGAAGCTTTCTTT. This encodes CASSQITGGKTEAFF.

This clone was detected only once. V gene TRBV7-2 combines with J gene TRBJ2-2; a possible D gene is TRBD1 (7 bases). Per germline, CDR1 SGHTA and CDR2 FQGNSA. The CDR3 sequence is 17 residues long. Trimming took 5 bases from V and 6 from J, leaving 22 bases between them. CDR3 amino acids: CASSPQGVGRIPGELFF. The CDR3 DNA is TGTGCCAGCAGCCCTCAGGGGGTCGGGAGAATACCCGGGGAGCTGTTTTTT.

The chain recombines TRBV7-8 with TRBJ1-6; 7 bases fit TRBD1. Germline V gives CDR1 SGHVS, CDR2 FQNEAQ. The CDR3 extends over 13 amino acids. Trimming at V came to 9 bases and at J to 4 bases, leaving 3 bases not matched to a gene. The CDR3 bases are TGTGCCAGTATGGGACAGTATAATTCACCCCTCCACTTT. It yields the protein CASMGQYNSPLHF.

The rearrangement links TRBV9 to TRBJ1-1, with 7 bases fitting TRBD1. CDR1 is SGDLS and CDR2 is YYNGEE in the germline V gene. The CDR3 has 14 amino acids. Trimming removed 4 bases from V and 3 bases from J; junction bases left unmatched: 6. This CDR3 reads CASSHDRADTEAFF. The CDR3 DNA follows: TGTGCCAGCAGCCATGACAGGGCGGACACTGAAGCTTTCTTT.

In the case of this clone: The same CDR3 arises from other DNA sequences in this sample as well. J is TRBJ1-4 and V is TRBV15; no definite D call. Between the trimmed V and J ends, which lost 1 base and 10 bases, there was a span of 10 bases. This CDR3 region has 13 residues. CDR1 is LNHNV and CDR2 is YYDKDF in the germline V gene (reference sequence). Here the CDR3 reads CATSRGEGRKLFF. CDR3 sequence (DNA): TGTGCCACCAGCAGAGGGGAAGGGAGAAAACTGTTTTTT.

This clone was seen only a few times. V and J are TRBV27 and TRBJ1-2, with 7 positions matching TRBD1. This CDR3 contains 13 residues. V dropped 6 bases and J dropped 8; count of bases not matched to a gene: 9. Germline V lookup: CDR1 MNHEY, CDR2 SMNVEV (reference sequence). In nucleotides, the CDR3 is TGTGCCAGCAGATCACAGGGGAGTCGGGGCTACACCTTC. It is translated as CASRSQGSRGYTF.

The chain carries TRBV6-6 and TRBJ2-3, with D tentatively TRBD2 (7 bases). From germline, CDR1 is MNHNY and CDR2 SVGAGI (reference sequence). The CDR3 is 14 amino acids. The ends were cut back, 6 bases at V and 6 bases at J, with 16 bases in the middle. The CDR3 spells CASSNRGREDTQYF. In nucleotides, the CDR3 is TGTGCCAGCAGCAATAGGGGGAGGGAGGATACGCAGTATTTT.

This rearrangement joins TRBV6-2 or TRBV6-3 to TRBJ1-5, with TRBD1 matching over 7 bases. The V and J ends lost 0 bases and 3 bases, in that order; junction bases with no gene match: 11. CDR1 is MNHEY and CDR2 is SVGEGT in the germline V gene. The CDR3 is made up of 18 amino acids. The CDR3: CASSYSPRNRGPNQPQHF. The CDR3 nucleotides read TGTGCCAGCAGTTACTCACCACGGAACAGGGGACCCAATCAGCCCCAGCATTTT.

This chain uses TRBV9 with TRBJ1-2; D remains unclear. Trimming removed 4 bases at V and 1 base at J, with 17 bases between. Germline assignment: CDR1 SGDLS and CDR2 YYNGEE. The CDR3 has 16 amino acids. The DNA of the CDR3 is TGTGCCAGCAGCCTAAATGCCGAGTGGTATAACTATGGCTACACCTTC. The encoded protein is CASSLNAEWYNYGYTF. Together with reference TRBV9 and TRBJ1-2, the CDR3 gives the full variable domain: DSGVTQTPKHLITATGQRVTLRCSPRSGDLSVYWYQQSLDQGLQFLIQYYNGEERAKGNILERFSAQQFPDLHSELNLSSLELGDSALYFCASSLNAEWYNYGYTFGSGTRLTVV.

The gene calls are TRBV30 and TRBJ1-2; possible D gene TRBD1, 6 bases. Trimming removed 5 bases from V and 4 bases from J, with 20 bases in between. Germline values: CDR1 GTSNPN, CDR2 SVGIG (reference sequence). The CDR3 length is 15 residues. CDR3 coding DNA: TGTGCCTGGGAGACCGGGACAACTACCGGCTATGGCTACACCTTC. It is translated as CAWETGTTTGYGYTF.

The V call is TRBV19, the J call TRBJ1-1, with D tentatively TRBD1 (6 bases). The length of the CDR3 is 13 residues. Trimming took 5 bases from V and 3 from J, leaving 10 bases between them. Germline values: CDR1 LNHDA, CDR2 SQIVND (reference sequence). The CDR3 DNA is TGTGCCAGTAGTCACAGGGCGGACACTGAAGCTTTCTTT. Translation gives CASSHRADTEAFF.

CDR3 DNA: TGTGCCTGGACTTTGACAGGGCTCGACGAGCAGTACTTC. It encodes CAWTLTGLDEQYF. The chain employs TRBV30 and TRBJ2-7, with TRBD1 matching over 7 bases. V lost 4 bases and J lost 5; bases outside the gene matches: 8. The CDR3 spans 13 residues. Germline V lookup: CDR1 GTSNPN, CDR2 SVGIG (reference sequence).

This chain links TRBV11-2 with TRBJ1-2; 7 bases fit TRBD1. The germline V gene encodes CDR1 SGHAT and CDR2 FQNNGV. After removal of 5 bases from V and 8 bases from J, the junction contained 14 bases not matched to a gene. This CDR3 contains 15 residues. This chain's CDR3 is CASSIAATGLDGYTF. In DNA, the CDR3 is TGTGCCAGCAGCATAGCGGCGACAGGGTTGGACGGCTACACCTTC.

In DNA form, the CDR3 reads TGTGCCAGCAGTGGGGGGGACAGGGGGCCCGCCGGGGAGCTGTTTTTT. Translated: CASSGGDRGPAGELFF. The genes are TRBV2 and TRBJ2-2; 12 bases agree with TRBD1. Per germline, CDR1 SNHLY and CDR2 FYNNEI. The length of the CDR3 is 16 residues. With V trimmed by 4 bases and J by 6 bases, 6 bases remained unmatched.

The chain has TRBV19 and TRBJ2-1, with D tentatively TRBD2 (5 bases). V shed 10 bases and J shed 6 bases, with 16 bases lying between them. This CDR3 has 13 residues. Germline V gives CDR1 LNHDA, CDR2 SQIVND (reference sequence). The CDR3 DNA reads as TGTGCCATTAGACCACCGGGAAGCAATGAGCAGTTCTTC. Protein sequence: CAIRPPGSNEQFF.

The chain couples TRBV9 to TRBJ1-6; D remains unclear. Germline V CDR1 and CDR2: SGDLS, YYNGEE. The CDR3 is made up of 15 amino acids. The V gene lost 0 bases and the J gene lost 1 base, with 5 bases spanning the gap. CDR3 region: CASSVGASYNSPLHF. CDR3 DNA sequence: TGTGCCAGCAGCGTAGGGGCGTCCTATAATTCACCCCTCCACTTT.

This chain links TRBV5-8 with TRBJ2-4; 7 nucleotides line up with TRBD1. The germline CDR1 and CDR2 sequences are SGHTS and YDEGEE. J gave up 0 bases and V 3 bases, and 6 bases lay outside the gene matches. The CDR3 loop spans 16 amino acids. CDR3 protein: CASSWGTAIAKNIQYF. The CDR3 nucleotides are TGTGCCAGCAGCTGGGGGACAGCCATAGCCAAAAACATTCAGTACTTC.

This chain joins TRBV7-9 and TRBJ2-2; 8 bases are shared with TRBD1. Germline CDR1 and CDR2: SEHNR and FQNEAQ (reference sequence). The length of the CDR3 is 16 residues. The J segment lost 3 bases and the V segment lost 6 bases, leaving 9 bases of the junction unmatched. The CDR3 nucleotides are TGTGCCAGCAGTGATCGGACAGGGAGTGACACCGGGGAGCTGTTTTTT. It specifies CASSDRTGSDTGELFF.

The chain employs TRBV19 and TRBJ2-3, with D unresolved. Germline CDR1 is LNHDA and CDR2 is SQIVND (reference sequence). Trimming removed 5 bases at V and 1 base at J, with 16 bases between. The CDR3 is 16 amino acids. DNA of the CDR3: TGTGCCAGTAGTCTGCTTAAGGAGCTGGGCACAGATACGCAGTATTTT. Translation: CASSLLKELGTDTQYF.

The chain couples TRBV9 to TRBJ2-7; D gene uncertain. Germline V lookup: CDR1 SGDLS, CDR2 YYNGEE. V was clipped by 3 bases and J by 1 base, with 8 bases between them. This CDR3 is 13 amino acids long. The CDR3 DNA is TGTGCCAGCAGCGACGACATATCCTACGAGCAGTACTTC. Protein sequence: CASSDDISYEQYF. Together with reference TRBV9 and TRBJ2-7, the CDR3 gives the full variable domain: DSGVTQTPKHLITATGQRVTLRCSPRSGDLSVYWYQQSLDQGLQFLIQYYNGEERAKGNILERFSAQQFPDLHSELNLSSLELGDSALYFCASSDDISYEQYFGPGTRLTVT.

V gene TRBV10-1 combines with J gene TRBJ2-1; TRBD2 might be the D (5 bases). This CDR3 has 16 amino acids. Germline lookup yields CDR1 WNHNN and CDR2 SYGVQD (reference sequence). V was trimmed by 2 bases and J by 3 bases, leaving 14 bases between them. CDR3 loop: CASSETRVGNYNEQFF. Written as DNA, the CDR3 is TGCGCCAGCAGTGAGACGAGGGTAGGGAACTACAATGAGCAGTTCTTC.

The chain has TRBV13 and TRBJ1-2; 7 bases are shared with TRBD1. V shed 5 bases and J 2 bases; nucleotides not matched to a gene: 11. CDR3 size: 16 residues. CDR1 and CDR2 (germline): PRHDT, FYEKMQ (reference sequence). This chain's CDR3 is CASSEVPQQGNYGYTF. CDR3 DNA sequence: TGTGCCAGCAGCGAAGTGCCCCAACAGGGGAACTATGGCTACACCTTC.

This clone was observed once. The chain combines TRBV19 with TRBJ1-6; unclear D gene. CDR3 length: 16 residues. V was pared by 5 bases and J by 7 bases, with 18 bases between. Germline V lookup: CDR1 LNHDA, CDR2 SQIVND (reference sequence). The DNA for the CDR3 is TGTGCCAGTAGTGACCCAGGACGGACGGGGAATTCACCCCTCCACTTT. It specifies CASSDPGRTGNSPLHF.